This TCR beta chain was sequenced during a study of shared clonotypes between healthy human individuals. Naive CD8 cells lacked CD45RO and underwent positive selection for CCR7, leaving out terminally differentiated effector memory CD45RA+ cells. The study drew its donors from healthy HIV-negative adults without recent acute infections or vaccinations. Researchers divided each subset's genomic DNA evenly across several immunoSEQ plates. Libraries were prepared by immunoSEQ multiplex PCR; TCRdb keeps only in-frame clonotypes and omits some of them. The sample consists of 2 million to 2.5 million clones, 90% to 95% of them appearing once. A remark on this clone: What it binds is not known.

Overall study results and limits: Researchers sampled only blood; tissue repertoires likely differ. Naive subsets usually exceeded memory subsets in estimated richness.

Germline V CDR1 and CDR2: SGDLS, YYNGEE. J was trimmed by 4 bases and V by 3 bases; bases with no gene match: 6. This CDR3 contains 15 residues. The material sequenced was naive CD8+ T cells from PBMCs. The chain recombines TRBV9 with TRBJ1-5, with 8 bases identical to TRBD1. This receptor was identified in a man aged 18 to 35 in good health. Some clones in this sample may be carry-over from other donors' samples. CDR3 loop: CASSGGQATNQPQHF. CDR3 coding DNA: TGTGCCAGCAGCGGGGGACAGGCTACAAATCAGCCCCAGCATTTT.